This TCR beta chain derives from a study of CD8 T cells in ankylosing spondylitis. MiXCR was run by TCRdb on the 5' RACE reads, yielding one entry per CDR3 protein. Here the sample spans 250,000 or so distinct CDR3 sequences, more than 15% being singletons. Germline V gives CDR1 SGHRS, CDR2 YFSETQ. CDR3 length equals 18 residues. Trimming took 2 bases from V and 2 from J, leaving 17 bases between them. The V call is TRBV5-1, the J call TRBJ2-6; D might be TRBD1 or TRBD2, each matching 6 bases. The specimen was blood, either unsorted or a sorted T cell fraction (not recorded which). The receptor comes from a male donor with ankylosing spondylitis or in good health (not recorded which). The CDR3 sequence is CASSLPEGVLPGANVLTF. DNA of the CDR3: TGCGCCAGCAGCTTACCGGAGGGGGTCCTCCCTGGGGCCAACGTCCTGACTTTC. The full variable domain, completed using reference TRBV5-1 and TRBJ2-6, is KAGVTQTPRYLIKTRGQQVTLSCSPISGHRSVSWYQQTPGQGLQFLFEYFSETQRNKGNFPGRFSGRQFSNSRSEMNVSTLELGDSALYLCASSLPEGVLPGANVLTFGAGSRLTVL.